This TCR beta chain was sequenced for a study of blood T cell repertoires in COVID-19. In the authors' workflow: Using reference gene primer amplification, nucleated cell counts were estimated. Here immunoSEQ multiplex PCR was the method, and the copy in TCRdb shows in-frame clones only, minus some. V, J and clone size are those of that table, while D and trimming were read from the DNA. The sample holds fewer than 65,000 clones, 79% seen once. Sequenced material: peripheral blood. The clonotype comes from a man aged 70 or older with acute or convalescent COVID-19.

The CDR3 bases are TGTGCCAGCAGTGTGGGACAGGGTATAGGTACTGAAGCTTTCTTT. It yields the protein CASSVGQGIGTEAFF. The rearrangement joins TRBV2 to TRBJ1-1; TRBD1 matches at 9 bases. V gave up 4 bases and J gave up 5 bases; unmatched junction bases: 8. Germline lookup yields CDR1 SNHLY and CDR2 FYNNEI. This CDR3 has 15 residues. The whole variable domain, remainder taken from reference TRBV2 and TRBJ1-1, is EPEVTQTPSHQVTQMGQEVILRCVPISNHLYFYWYRQILGQKVEFLVSFYNNEISEKSEIFDDQFSVERPDGSNFTLKIRSTKLEDSAMYFCASSVGQGIGTEAFFGQGTRLTVV.